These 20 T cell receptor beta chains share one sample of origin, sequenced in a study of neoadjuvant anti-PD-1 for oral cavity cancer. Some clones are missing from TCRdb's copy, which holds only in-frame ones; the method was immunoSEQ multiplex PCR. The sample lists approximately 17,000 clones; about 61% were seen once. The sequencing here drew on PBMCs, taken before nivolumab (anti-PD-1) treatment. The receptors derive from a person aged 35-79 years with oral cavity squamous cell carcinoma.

The DNA of the CDR3 is TGTGCCAGCAGTCCAGGGCGTGAACAGCCCCAGCATTTT. This codes for CASSPGREQPQHF. The rearrangement joins TRBV2 to TRBJ1-5; maybe TRBD1 (5 bases). Trimming shortened V by 5 bases and J by 7 bases, and 12 bases separated the two germline ends. The CDR3 consists of 13 residues. Germline CDR1 reads SNHLY; CDR2 reads FYNNEI.

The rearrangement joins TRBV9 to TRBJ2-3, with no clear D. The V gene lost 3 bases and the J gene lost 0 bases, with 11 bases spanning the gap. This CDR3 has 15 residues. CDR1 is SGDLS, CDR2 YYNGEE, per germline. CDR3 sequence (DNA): TGTGCCAGCAGCGGGGCCGTCACTAGCACAGATACGCAGTATTTT. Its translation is CASSGAVTSTDTQYF.

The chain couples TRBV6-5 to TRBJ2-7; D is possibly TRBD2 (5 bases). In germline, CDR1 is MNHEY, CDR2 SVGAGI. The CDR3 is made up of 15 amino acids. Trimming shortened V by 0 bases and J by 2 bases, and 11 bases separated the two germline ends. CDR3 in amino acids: CASSYSPPGTYEQYF. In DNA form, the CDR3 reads TGTGCCAGCAGTTACTCTCCCCCGGGAACCTACGAGCAGTACTTC.

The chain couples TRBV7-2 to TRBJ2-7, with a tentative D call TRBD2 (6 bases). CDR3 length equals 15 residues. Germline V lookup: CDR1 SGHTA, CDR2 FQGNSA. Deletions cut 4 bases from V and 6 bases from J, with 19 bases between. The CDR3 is CASSSTRPSAFEQYF. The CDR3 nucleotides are TGTGCCAGCAGCTCCACCCGCCCTAGCGCCTTCGAGCAGTACTTC.

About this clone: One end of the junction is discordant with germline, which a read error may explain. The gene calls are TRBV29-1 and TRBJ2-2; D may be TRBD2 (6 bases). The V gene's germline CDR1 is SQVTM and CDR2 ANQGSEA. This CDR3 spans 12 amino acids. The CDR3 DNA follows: TGCAGCGTCATTCCGTTCACCGGGGGGCTGTTTTTT. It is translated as CSVIPFTGGLFF.

The CDR3 bases are TGTGCCAGCAGCAACCTCGGGACTAGCGTAACCTACGAGCAGTACTTC. This codes for CASSNLGTSVTYEQYF. The chain has TRBV2 and TRBJ2-7; 10 bases are a match to TRBD2. This CDR3 contains 16 residues. CDR1 and CDR2 from the germline V gene are SNHLY and FYNNEI. J gave up 2 bases and V 6 bases, and 10 bases lay outside the gene matches.

CDR3 region: CASGFLPGQGINEQFF. CDR3 coding DNA: TGTGCCAGCGGATTTCTGCCGGGACAGGGGATAAATGAGCAGTTCTTC. The genes are TRBV27 and TRBJ2-1; the match to TRBD1 covers 10 bases. V dropped 8 bases and J dropped 7; count of bases not matched to a gene: 14. CDR1 is MNHEY, CDR2 SMNVEV, per germline (reference sequence). The CDR3 covers 16 residues.

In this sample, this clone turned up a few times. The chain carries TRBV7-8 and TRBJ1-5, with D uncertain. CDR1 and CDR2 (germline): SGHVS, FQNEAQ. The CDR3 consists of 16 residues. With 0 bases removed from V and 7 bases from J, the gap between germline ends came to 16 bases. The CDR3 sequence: CASSLAVYPPSQPQHF. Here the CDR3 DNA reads TGTGCCAGCAGCTTAGCGGTCTATCCGCCGTCCCAGCCCCAGCATTTT.

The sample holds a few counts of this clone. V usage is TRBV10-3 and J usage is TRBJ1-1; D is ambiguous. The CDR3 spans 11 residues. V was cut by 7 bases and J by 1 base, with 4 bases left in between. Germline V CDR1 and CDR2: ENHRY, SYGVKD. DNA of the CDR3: TGTGCCATCATGGGGAACACTGAAGCTTTCTTT. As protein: CAIMGNTEAFF.

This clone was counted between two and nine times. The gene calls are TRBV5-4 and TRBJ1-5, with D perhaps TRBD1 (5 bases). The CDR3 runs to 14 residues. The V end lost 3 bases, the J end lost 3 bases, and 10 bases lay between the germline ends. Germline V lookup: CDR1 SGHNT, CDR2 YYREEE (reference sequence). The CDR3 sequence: CASSWEGANQPQHF. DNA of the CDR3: TGTGCCAGCAGCTGGGAAGGGGCCAATCAGCCCCAGCATTTT.

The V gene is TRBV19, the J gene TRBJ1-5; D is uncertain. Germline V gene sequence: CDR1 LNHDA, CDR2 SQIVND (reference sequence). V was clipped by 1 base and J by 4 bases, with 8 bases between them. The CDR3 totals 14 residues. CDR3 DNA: TGTGCCAGTAGTATAGGGACGACTAATCAGCCCCAGCATTTT. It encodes CASSIGTTNQPQHF.

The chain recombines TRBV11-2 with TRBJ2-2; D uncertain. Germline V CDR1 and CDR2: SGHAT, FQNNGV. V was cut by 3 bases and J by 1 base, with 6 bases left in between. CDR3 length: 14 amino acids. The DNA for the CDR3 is TGTGCCAGCAGCTTCGAGGAGAACACCGGGGAGCTGTTTTTT. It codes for CASSFEENTGELFF.

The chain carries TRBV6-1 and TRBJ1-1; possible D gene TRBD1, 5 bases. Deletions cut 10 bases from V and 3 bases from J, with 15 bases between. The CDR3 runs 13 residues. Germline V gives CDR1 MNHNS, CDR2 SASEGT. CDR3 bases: TGTGCCATAAATGGGGGGATGCACACTGAAGCTTTCTTT. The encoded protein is CAINGGMHTEAFF.

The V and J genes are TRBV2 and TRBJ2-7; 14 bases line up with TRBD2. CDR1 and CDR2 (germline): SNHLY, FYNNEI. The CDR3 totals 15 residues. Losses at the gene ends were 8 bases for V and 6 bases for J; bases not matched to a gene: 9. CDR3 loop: CASDWGLAGESEQYF. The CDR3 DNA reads TGTGCCAGCGACTGGGGACTAGCGGGAGAGTCCGAGCAGTACTTC.

The CDR3: CASSAGSSGRSYEQYF. In DNA, the CDR3 is TGTGCCAGCAGCGCGGGGAGTAGCGGGAGGTCCTACGAGCAGTACTTC. The gene calls are TRBV9 and TRBJ2-7; 10 nucleotides align to TRBD2. After removal of 3 bases from V and 1 base from J, the junction contained 7 bases not matched to a gene. The length of the CDR3 is 16 residues. Germline CDR1 SGDLS, CDR2 YYNGEE.

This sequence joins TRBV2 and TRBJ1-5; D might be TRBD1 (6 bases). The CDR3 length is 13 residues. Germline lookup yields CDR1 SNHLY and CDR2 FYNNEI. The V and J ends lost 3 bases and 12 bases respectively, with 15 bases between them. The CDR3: CASSDPPGARQHF. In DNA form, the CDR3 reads TGTGCCAGCAGTGATCCACCGGGGGCACGCCAGCATTTT.

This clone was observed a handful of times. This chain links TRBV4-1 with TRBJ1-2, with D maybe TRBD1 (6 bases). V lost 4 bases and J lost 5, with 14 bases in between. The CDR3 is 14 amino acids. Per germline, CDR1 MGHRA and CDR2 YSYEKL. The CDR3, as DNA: TGCGCCAGCAGCCTCAACAGGGATCTGTATGGCTACACCTTC. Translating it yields CASSLNRDLYGYTF.

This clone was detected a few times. The CDR3 DNA sequence: TGTGCCAGCAGCGACAGCGGGGGCAGACAGCCCCAGCATTTT. Its translation is CASSDSGGRQPQHF. This chain connects TRBV7-8 to TRBJ1-5, with a possible D match to TRBD1 (6 bases). Germline CDR1 is SGHVS and CDR2 is FQNEAQ. The CDR3 is 14 amino acids. Trimming took off 5 bases at V and 7 bases at J, with 15 bases between the two ends.

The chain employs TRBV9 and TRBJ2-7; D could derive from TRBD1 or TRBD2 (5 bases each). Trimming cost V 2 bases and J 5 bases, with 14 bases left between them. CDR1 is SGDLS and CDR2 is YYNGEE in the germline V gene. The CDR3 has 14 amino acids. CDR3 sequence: CASSVGVREDEQYF. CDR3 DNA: TGTGCCAGCAGCGTGGGGGTTCGGGAAGACGAGCAGTACTTC.

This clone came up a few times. The CDR3 nucleotides read TGTGCCAGCAGACTGACTAGCGGGACCTACGAGCAGTACTTC. Translated: CASRLTSGTYEQYF. The chain links TRBV2 to TRBJ2-7; 11 bases map to TRBD2. The CDR3 extends over 14 amino acids. After removal of 6 bases from V and 2 bases from J, the junction contained 3 bases not matched to a gene. Per the germline V gene, CDR1 is SNHLY and CDR2 is FYNNEI. The complete variable domain, with remaining parts taken from reference TRBV2 and TRBJ2-7, reads EPEVTQTPSHQVTQMGQEVILRCVPISNHLYFYWYRQILGQKVEFLVSFYNNEISEKSEIFDDQFSVERPDGSNFTLKIRSTKLEDSAMYFCASRLTSGTYEQYFGPGTRLTVT.